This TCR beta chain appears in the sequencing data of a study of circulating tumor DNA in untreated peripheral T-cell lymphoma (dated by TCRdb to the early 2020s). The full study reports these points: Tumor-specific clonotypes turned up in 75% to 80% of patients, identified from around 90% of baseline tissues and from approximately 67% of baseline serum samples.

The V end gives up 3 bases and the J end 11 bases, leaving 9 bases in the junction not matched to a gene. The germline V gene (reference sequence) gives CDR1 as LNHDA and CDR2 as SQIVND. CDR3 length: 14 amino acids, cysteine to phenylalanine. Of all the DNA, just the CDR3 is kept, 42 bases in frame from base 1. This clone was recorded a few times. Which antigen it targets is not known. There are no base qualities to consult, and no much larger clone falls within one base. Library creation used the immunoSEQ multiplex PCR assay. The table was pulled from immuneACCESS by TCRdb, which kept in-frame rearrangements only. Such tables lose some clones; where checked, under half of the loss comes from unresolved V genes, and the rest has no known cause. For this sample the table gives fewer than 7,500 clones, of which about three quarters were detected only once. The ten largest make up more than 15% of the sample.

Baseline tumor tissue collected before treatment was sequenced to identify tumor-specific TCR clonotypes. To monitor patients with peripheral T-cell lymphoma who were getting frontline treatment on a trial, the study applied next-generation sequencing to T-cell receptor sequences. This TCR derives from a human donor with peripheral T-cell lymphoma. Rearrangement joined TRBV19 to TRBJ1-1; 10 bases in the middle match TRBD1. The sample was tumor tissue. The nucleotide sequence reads TGTGCCAGTAGTATTGGACAGGGGGATTTGAAGGCTTTCTTT. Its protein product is CASSIGQGDLKAFF.